Shown below are 17 T cell receptor beta chains from a single sample sequenced in a study of vaccination and CD4 T cells after COVID-19. No cognate antigen is known for these TCRs. An Oncomine TCR Beta short-read assay was used to sequence the DNA from cultured CD4+ T cells. TCRdb reprocessed the PCR reads via MiXCR and lists one record per CDR3 protein. The sample includes roughly 22,000 distinct CDR3 sequences, around a third seen only once; the top ten take 9.5% to 15%. Treatment specified: roughly 10-day PBMC culture with coronavirus spike peptide pools or control peptides (ViraFEST assay). The source material was cultured CD4+ T cells from blood. The receptors here all came from a human donor with COVID-19.

This clonotype turned up a few times. The chain joins TRBV27 to TRBJ2-5, with D possibly called TRBD1 or TRBD2 (5 bases each). Trimming shortened V by 3 bases and J by 2 bases, and 16 bases separated the two germline ends. The CDR3 contains 16 residues. CDR1 is MNHEY and CDR2 is SMNVEV in the germline V gene (reference sequence). The chain's CDR3 is CASSLLPGHLQETQYF. The CDR3 coding sequence is TGTGCCAGCAGTTTGCTCCCGGGGCACTTACAAGAGACCCAGTACTTC.

This clonotype has only a few counts. V and J are TRBV7-9 and TRBJ2-3; 7 bases agree with TRBD1. CDR1 SEHNR and CDR2 FQNEAQ come from the germline V gene (reference sequence). This CDR3 spans 15 amino acids. J gave up 7 bases and V 6 bases, and 13 bases lay outside the gene matches. The CDR3 is CASRRGTALENTQYF. The CDR3 DNA follows: TGTGCCAGCAGACGAGGGACAGCCTTGGAGAATACGCAGTATTTT. Variable domain in full (rest from reference TRBV7-9 and TRBJ2-3): DTGVSQNPRHKITKRGQNVTFRCDPISEHNRLYWYRQTLGQGPEFLTYFQNEAQLEKSRLLSDRFSAERPKGSFSTLEIQRTEQGDSAMYLCASRRGTALENTQYFGPGTRLTVL.

The sample holds a few counts of this clonotype. This chain uses TRBV6-1 with TRBJ1-6; tentative D call: TRBD1 (5 bases). Between the trimmed V and J ends, which lost 6 bases and 1 base, there was a span of 19 bases. The CDR3 is 18 residues long. The germline V gene has CDR1 MNHNS and CDR2 SASEGT. The CDR3 is CASRSDRASGSYNSPLHF. CDR3 nucleotide sequence: TGTGCCAGCAGGAGTGACAGAGCGTCAGGGTCCTATAATTCACCCCTCCACTTT.

The rearrangement joins TRBV28 to TRBJ2-3; no definite D call. CDR1 and CDR2 from the germline V gene are MDHEN and SYDVKM. Between the trimmed V and J ends, which lost 4 bases and 3 bases, there was a span of 5 bases. The CDR3 covers 12 residues. The CDR3 DNA reads TGTGCCAGCAGTTCTGGTACAGATACGCAGTATTTT. Amino acids: CASSSGTDTQYF.

The genes are TRBV9 and TRBJ1-1; D might be TRBD1 (6 bases). The ends were cut back, 0 bases at V and 2 bases at J, with 8 bases in the middle. The CDR3 is 14 amino acids. The germline V gene encodes CDR1 SGDLS and CDR2 YYNGEE. The CDR3 region has the DNA TGTGCCAGCAGCGTAGCAGGGGTTAACACTGAAGCTTTCTTT. Protein sequence: CASSVAGVNTEAFF.

This sequence joins TRBV20-1 and TRBJ2-2; 8 bases line up with TRBD1. The germline V gene encodes CDR1 DFQATT and CDR2 SNEGSKA (reference sequence). The CDR3 is made up of 16 amino acids. Trimming cost V 0 bases and J 1 base; bases outside gene matches: 4. This CDR3 is CSARDIGTGNTGELFF. DNA for the CDR3: TGCAGTGCTAGAGATATTGGGACAGGGAACACCGGGGAGCTGTTTTTT.

Only a few counts were recorded for this clonotype. This chain links TRBV2 with TRBJ2-2, with D hard to call. V was clipped by 2 bases and J by 8 bases, with 9 bases between them. CDR3 length: 13 residues. From germline, CDR1 is SNHLY and CDR2 FYNNEI. The CDR3 reads CASSESVIGELFF. The CDR3 bases are TGTGCCAGCAGTGAATCTGTTATAGGGGAGCTGTTTTTT.

Remarks on this clonotype: An end of the junction differs from the germline gene, which may be a read error. CDR3: CASSTDRGEKLFF. The CDR3 nucleotides read TGTGCTAGCAGCACGGACAGGGGCGAAAAACTGTTTTTT. This chain connects TRBV7-7 to TRBJ1-4; 9 nucleotides match TRBD1. CDR3 length: 13 residues. Germline V CDR1 and CDR2: SSHAT, FNYEAQ (reference sequence).

In its sample, this clonotype was seen a few times. CDR3 amino acids: CASIKKLTGRSSYEQYF. The CDR3, as DNA: TGTGCCAGCATCAAAAAATTGACAGGCAGGAGCTCCTACGAGCAGTACTTC. This rearrangement joins TRBV6-1 to TRBJ2-7; tentative D call: TRBD1 (6 bases). The CDR3 covers 17 residues. The germline V gene has CDR1 MNHNS and CDR2 SASEGT. V lost 7 bases to trimming and J lost 0 bases, with 22 bases between them.

The chain recombines TRBV6-1 with TRBJ2-7; 9 nucleotides match TRBD1. With V trimmed by 6 bases and J by 2 bases, 11 bases remained unmatched. Germline CDR1 and CDR2: MNHNS and SASEGT. CDR3 size: 16 residues. The CDR3 DNA sequence: TGTGCCAGCAGAAAACCAACCGGGACAGGGCCCTACGAGCAGTACTTC. Protein product: CASRKPTGTGPYEQYF.

The chain recombines TRBV5-1 with TRBJ2-3, with 13 bases that match TRBD2. The ends lost 3 bases at V and 4 bases at J; junction bases unmatched: 5. Germline lookup yields CDR1 SGHRS and CDR2 YFSETQ. The CDR3 extends over 16 amino acids. The CDR3 region is CASSSRLAGGSDTQYF. The CDR3 coding sequence is TGCGCCAGCAGCTCCCGACTAGCGGGGGGATCAGATACGCAGTATTTT.

The table lists this clonotype with a few counts. The chain combines TRBV18 with TRBJ1-5; no clear D gene. CDR3 length: 12 amino acids. Germline CDR1 and CDR2: KGHSH and LQKENI. V dropped 10 bases and J dropped 7 bases, with 14 bases sitting between them. Here the CDR3 reads CATQAPGQPQHF. The CDR3 DNA reads TGTGCCACTCAGGCGCCCGGGCAGCCCCAGCATTTT.

The chain links TRBV30 to TRBJ1-4, with D unresolved. Trimming removed 2 bases at V and 5 bases at J, with 0 bases between. CDR3 length equals 10 residues. The germline V gene encodes CDR1 GTSNPN and CDR2 SVGIG (reference sequence). CDR3 nucleotides: TGTGCCTGGAGTAATGAAAAACTGTTTTTT. As protein: CAWSNEKLFF.

The chain has TRBV2 and TRBJ2-3, with D uncertain. V dropped 10 bases and J dropped 2 bases, with 19 bases sitting between them. This CDR3 has 15 residues. The V gene's germline CDR1 is SNHLY and CDR2 FYNNEI. The CDR3 coding sequence is TGTGCCACCCGGATCGGGCCTCATTCCACAGATACGCAGTATTTT. Protein: CATRIGPHSTDTQYF.

V and J are TRBV20-1 and TRBJ1-4; the D is unclear. This CDR3 spans 12 amino acids. V was clipped by 5 bases and J by 6 bases, with 10 bases between them. Germline values: CDR1 DFQATT, CDR2 SNEGSKA (reference sequence). The CDR3 loop is CSAWTEYEKLFF. The DNA for the CDR3 is TGCAGTGCTTGGACGGAGTATGAAAAACTGTTTTTT.

This chain joins TRBV18 and TRBJ2-5; D is unclear. V shed 3 bases and J shed 2 bases, with 10 bases lying between them. The CDR3 is 14 amino acids. Germline V gives CDR1 KGHSH, CDR2 LQKENI. Written as DNA, the CDR3 is TGTGCCAGCTCACCCAACCCCGGGCAAGAGACCCAGTACTTC. Translation gives CASSPNPGQETQYF.

This clonotype occurred a few times. This chain links TRBV20-1 with TRBJ2-3; 7 nucleotides agree with TRBD2. Per germline, CDR1 DFQATT and CDR2 SNEGSKA (reference sequence). The CDR3 runs 14 residues. Trimming cost V 5 bases and J 2 bases; bases outside gene matches: 7. The CDR3 bases are TGCAGTGCTCGTAAGCGGGGAGACACAGATACGCAGTATTTT. This encodes CSARKRGDTDTQYF.